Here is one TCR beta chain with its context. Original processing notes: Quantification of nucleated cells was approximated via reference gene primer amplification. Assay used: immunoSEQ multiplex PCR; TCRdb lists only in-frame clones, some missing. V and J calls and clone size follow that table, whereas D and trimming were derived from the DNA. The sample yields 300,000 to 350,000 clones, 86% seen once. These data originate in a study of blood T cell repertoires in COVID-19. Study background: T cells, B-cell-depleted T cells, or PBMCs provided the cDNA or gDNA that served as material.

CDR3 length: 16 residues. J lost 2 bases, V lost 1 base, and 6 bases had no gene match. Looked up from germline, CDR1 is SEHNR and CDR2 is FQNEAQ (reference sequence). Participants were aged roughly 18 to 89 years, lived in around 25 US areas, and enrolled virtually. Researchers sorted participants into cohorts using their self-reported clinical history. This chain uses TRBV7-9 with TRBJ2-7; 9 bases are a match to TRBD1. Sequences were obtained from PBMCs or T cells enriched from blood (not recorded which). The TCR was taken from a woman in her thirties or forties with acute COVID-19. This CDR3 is CASSLVSGQGPYEQYF. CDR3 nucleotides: TGTGCCAGCAGCTTAGTTTCGGGACAGGGCCCCTACGAGCAGTACTTC. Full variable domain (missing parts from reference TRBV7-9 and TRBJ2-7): DTGVSQNPRHKITKRGQNVTFRCDPISEHNRLYWYRQTLGQGPEFLTYFQNEAQLEKSRLLSDRFSAERPKGSFSTLEIQRTEQGDSAMYLCASSLVSGQGPYEQYFGPGTRLTVT.